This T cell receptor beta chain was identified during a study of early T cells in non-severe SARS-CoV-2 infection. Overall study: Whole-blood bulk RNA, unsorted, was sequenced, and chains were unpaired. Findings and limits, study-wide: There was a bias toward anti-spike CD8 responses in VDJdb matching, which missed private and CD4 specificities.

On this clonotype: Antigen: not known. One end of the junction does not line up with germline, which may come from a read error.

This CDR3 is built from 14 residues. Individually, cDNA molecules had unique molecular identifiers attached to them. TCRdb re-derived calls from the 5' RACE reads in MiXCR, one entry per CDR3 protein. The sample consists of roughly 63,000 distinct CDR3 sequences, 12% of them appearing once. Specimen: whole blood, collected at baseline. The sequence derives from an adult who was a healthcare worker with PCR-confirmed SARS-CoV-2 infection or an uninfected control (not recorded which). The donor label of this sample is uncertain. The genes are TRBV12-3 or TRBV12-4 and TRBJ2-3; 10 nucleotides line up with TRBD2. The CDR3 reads CASSLAGDGDTQYF. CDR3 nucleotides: TGTGCCAGCAGTCTAGCGGGGGACGGGGATACGCAGTATTTT.